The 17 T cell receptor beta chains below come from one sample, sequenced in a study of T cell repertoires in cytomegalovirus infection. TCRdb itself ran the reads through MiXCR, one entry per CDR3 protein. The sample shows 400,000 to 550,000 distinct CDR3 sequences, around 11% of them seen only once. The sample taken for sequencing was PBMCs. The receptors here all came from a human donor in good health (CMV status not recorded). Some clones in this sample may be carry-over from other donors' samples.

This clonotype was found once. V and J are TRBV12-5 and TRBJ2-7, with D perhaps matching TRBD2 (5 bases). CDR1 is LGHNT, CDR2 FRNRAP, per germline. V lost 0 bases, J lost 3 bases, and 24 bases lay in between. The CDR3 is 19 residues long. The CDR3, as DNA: TGTGCTAGTGGTTTGGTACGATTCGGGGTTGGGATGGGAGACTACGAGCAGTACTTC. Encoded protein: CASGLVRFGVGMGDYEQYF. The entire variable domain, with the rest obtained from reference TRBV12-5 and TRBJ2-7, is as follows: DARVTQTPRHKVTEMGQEVTMRCQPILGHNTVFWYRQTMMQGLELLAYFRNRAPLDDSGMPKDRFSAEMPDATLATLKIQPSEPRDSAVYFCASGLVRFGVGMGDYEQYFGPGTRLTVT.

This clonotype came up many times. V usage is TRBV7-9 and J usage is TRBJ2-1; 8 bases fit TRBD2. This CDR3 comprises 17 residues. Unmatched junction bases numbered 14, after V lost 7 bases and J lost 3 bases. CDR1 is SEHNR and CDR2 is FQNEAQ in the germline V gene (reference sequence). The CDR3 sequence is CASTPPSGLADYNEQFF. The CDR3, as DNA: TGTGCCAGCACCCCTCCCAGTGGACTAGCTGACTACAATGAGCAGTTCTTC.

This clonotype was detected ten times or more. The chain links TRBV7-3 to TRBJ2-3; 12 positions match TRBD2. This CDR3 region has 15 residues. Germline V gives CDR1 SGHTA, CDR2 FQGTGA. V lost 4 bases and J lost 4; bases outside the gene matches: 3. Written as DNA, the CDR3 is TGTGCCAGCAGCTCTAGCGGGGGGGCCTCAGATACGCAGTATTTT. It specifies CASSSSGGASDTQYF.

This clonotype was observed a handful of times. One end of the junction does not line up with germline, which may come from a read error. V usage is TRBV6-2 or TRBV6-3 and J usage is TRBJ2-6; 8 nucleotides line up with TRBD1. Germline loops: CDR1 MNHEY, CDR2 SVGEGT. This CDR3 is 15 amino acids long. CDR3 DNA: TGTGCCAGCACTTACAGGGGGTCTGGGGCCAACGTCCTGACTTTC. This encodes CASTYRGSGANVLTF.

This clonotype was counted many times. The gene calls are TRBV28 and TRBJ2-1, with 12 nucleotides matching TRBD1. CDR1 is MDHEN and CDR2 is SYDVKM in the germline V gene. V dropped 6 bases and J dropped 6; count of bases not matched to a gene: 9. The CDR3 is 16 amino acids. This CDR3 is CASRGTGTGGFNEQFF. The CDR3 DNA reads TGTGCCAGCAGGGGCACCGGGACAGGGGGCTTCAATGAGCAGTTCTTC.

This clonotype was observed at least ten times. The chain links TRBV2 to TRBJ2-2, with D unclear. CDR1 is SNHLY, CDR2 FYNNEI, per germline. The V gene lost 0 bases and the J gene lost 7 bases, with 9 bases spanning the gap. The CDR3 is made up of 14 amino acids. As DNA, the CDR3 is TGTGCCAGCAGTGAAGCGAGCCGGAACGGGGAGCTGTTTTTT. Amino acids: CASSEASRNGELFF.

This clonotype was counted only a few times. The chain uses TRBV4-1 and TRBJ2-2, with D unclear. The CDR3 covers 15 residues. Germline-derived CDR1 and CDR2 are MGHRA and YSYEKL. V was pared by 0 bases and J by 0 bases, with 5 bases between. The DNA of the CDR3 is TGCGCCAGCAGCCAAGAACTCACGAACACCGGGGAGCTGTTTTTT. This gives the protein CASSQELTNTGELFF.

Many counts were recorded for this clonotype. The CDR3 sequence: CAIRGTGRTGELFF. The CDR3 nucleotides are TGTGCCATCAGGGGGACAGGGAGGACCGGGGAGCTGTTTTTT. The V call is TRBV10-3, the J call TRBJ2-2; TRBD1 matches at 9 bases. CDR3 length: 14 amino acids. With 6 bases clipped from V and 5 bases from J, the junction kept 4 bases outside the gene matches. Looked up from germline, CDR1 is ENHRY and CDR2 is SYGVKD.

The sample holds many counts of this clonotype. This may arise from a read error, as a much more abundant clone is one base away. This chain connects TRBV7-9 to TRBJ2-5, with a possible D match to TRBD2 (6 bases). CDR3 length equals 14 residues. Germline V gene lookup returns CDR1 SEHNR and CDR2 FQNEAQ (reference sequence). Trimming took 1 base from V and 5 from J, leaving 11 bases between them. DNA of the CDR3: TGTGCCAGCAGCTTAGTCACGGGAGAGGAGACCCAGTACTTC. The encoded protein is CASSLVTGEETQYF.

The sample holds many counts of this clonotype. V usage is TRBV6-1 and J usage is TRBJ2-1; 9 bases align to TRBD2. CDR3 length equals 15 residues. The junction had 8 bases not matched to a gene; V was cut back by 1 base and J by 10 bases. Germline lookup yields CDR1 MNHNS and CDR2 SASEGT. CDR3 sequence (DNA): TGTGCCAGCAGTGAAGGACTAGCGGCCACTTTAGAGCAGTTCTTC. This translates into CASSEGLAATLEQFF.

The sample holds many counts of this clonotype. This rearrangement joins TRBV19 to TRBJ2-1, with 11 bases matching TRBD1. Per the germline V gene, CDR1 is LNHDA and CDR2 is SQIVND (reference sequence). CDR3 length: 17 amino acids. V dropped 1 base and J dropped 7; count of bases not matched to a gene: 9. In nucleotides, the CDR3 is TGTGCCAGTAGTATAGGCTTTCGGGGACAGGGGGTGAATGAGCAGTTCTTC. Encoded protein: CASSIGFRGQGVNEQFF.

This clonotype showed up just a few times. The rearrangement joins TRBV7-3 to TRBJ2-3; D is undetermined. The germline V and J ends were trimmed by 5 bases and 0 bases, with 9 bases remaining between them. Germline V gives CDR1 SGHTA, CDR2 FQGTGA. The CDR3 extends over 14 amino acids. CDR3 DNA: TGTGCCAGCAGCGCATTAACTAGCACAGATACGCAGTATTTT. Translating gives CASSALTSTDTQYF.

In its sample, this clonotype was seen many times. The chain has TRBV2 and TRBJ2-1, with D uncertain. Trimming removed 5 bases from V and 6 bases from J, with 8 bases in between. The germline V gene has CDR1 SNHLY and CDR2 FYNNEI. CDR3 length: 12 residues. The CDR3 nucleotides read TGTGCCAGCAGTCCTAGACTCAATGAGCAGTTCTTC. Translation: CASSPRLNEQFF.

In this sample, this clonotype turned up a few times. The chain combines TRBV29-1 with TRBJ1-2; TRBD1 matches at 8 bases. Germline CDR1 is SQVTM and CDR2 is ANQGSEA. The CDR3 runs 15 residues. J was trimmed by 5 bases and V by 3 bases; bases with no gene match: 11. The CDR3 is CSVDQTGDDYYGYTF. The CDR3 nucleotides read TGCAGCGTTGATCAGACAGGGGACGATTATTATGGCTACACCTTC.

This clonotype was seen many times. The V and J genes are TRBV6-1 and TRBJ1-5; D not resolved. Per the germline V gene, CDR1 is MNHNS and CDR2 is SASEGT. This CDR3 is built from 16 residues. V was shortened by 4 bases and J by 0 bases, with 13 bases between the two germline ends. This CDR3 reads CASSGLTDYSNQPQHF. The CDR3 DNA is TGTGCCAGCAGTGGTTTGACCGACTATAGCAATCAGCCCCAGCATTTT.

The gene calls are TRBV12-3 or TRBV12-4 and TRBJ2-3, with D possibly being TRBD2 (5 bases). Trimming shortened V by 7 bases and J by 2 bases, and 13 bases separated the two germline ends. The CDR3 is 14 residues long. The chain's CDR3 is CASTIGVPTDTQYF. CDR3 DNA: TGTGCCAGCACAATCGGGGTCCCCACAGATACGCAGTATTTT.

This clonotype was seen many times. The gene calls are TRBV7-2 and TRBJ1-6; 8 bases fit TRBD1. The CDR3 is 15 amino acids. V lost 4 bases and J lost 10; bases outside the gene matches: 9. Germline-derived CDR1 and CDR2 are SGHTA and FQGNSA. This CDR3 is CASSWGQALLSPLHF. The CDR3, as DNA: TGTGCCAGCAGCTGGGGACAGGCTCTTCTCTCACCCCTCCACTTT.